The following is a T cell receptor beta chain sequence with its context. Antigen unknown. The germline gives CDR1 SGDLS, CDR2 YYNGEE. This CDR3 spans 15 amino acids. The J segment lost 3 bases and the V segment lost 6 bases, leaving 9 bases of the junction unmatched. The entry originates in a study of cytomegalovirus exposure and HLA in healthy donors. Overall study results and limits: In vitro testing confirmed a few CMV-associated chains as specific for CMV antigens.

The primer mix had 60 Vbeta and 13 Jbeta primers. The repertoire was sequenced with immunoSEQ multiplex PCR; TCRdb's copy has only in-frame clones and lacks some. The table records around 190,000 clones, roughly 80% of them present only once. The sample consisted of PBMCs. This chain uses TRBV9 with TRBJ1-1; TRBD1 agrees at 9 bases. The receptor was isolated from a woman between 18 and 29 years old in good health and CMV-seronegative. This CDR3 reads CASTASGTGYTEAFF. In DNA, the CDR3 is TGTGCCAGCACCGCCTCCGGGACAGGGTACACTGAAGCTTTCTTT.